What follows are 22 T cell receptor beta chains derived from one specimen sequenced in a study of T cell responses to AZD1222 COVID-19 vaccine. The protocol was immunoSEQ multiplex PCR, while the TCRdb copy is restricted to in-frame clones and leaves out a portion. The table has roughly 150,000 clones, just over 90% seen once. The sequencing used peripheral blood, collected on day 0 of AZD1222 vaccination. Receptors originate from an adult in good health.

This rearrangement joins TRBV5-6 to TRBJ1-1; unclear D gene. Germline values: CDR1 SGHDT, CDR2 YYEEEE. V was shortened by 2 bases and J by 5 bases, with 16 bases between the two germline ends. The CDR3 covers 15 residues. The CDR3 loop reads CASSFSPQPGTEAFF. CDR3 nucleotides: TGTGCCAGCAGCTTCTCCCCCCAACCGGGGACTGAAGCTTTCTTT.

This chain connects TRBV13 to TRBJ1-6, with D unclear. The CDR3 is 15 residues long. Trimming left V 5 bases short and J 0 bases short, with 8 bases between. Germline CDR1 PRHDT, CDR2 FYEKMQ (reference sequence). CDR3 sequence (DNA): TGTGCCAGCAGCCTTCGCAGCTCCTATAATTCACCCCTCCACTTT. Amino acid sequence: CASSLRSSYNSPLHF.

The chain recombines TRBV5-4 with TRBJ1-1; TRBD1 aligns across 10 bases. Germline CDR1 and CDR2: SGHNT and YYREEE (reference sequence). The junction had 5 bases not matched to a gene; V was cut back by 4 bases and J by 5 bases. The CDR3 length is 14 residues. This CDR3 is CASSPPDRGTEAFF. CDR3 in DNA: TGTGCCAGCAGCCCACCGGACAGGGGGACTGAAGCTTTCTTT.

The table lists this clone with a few counts. The V gene is TRBV7-9, the J gene TRBJ2-7; 7 bases fit TRBD1. J was trimmed by 4 bases and V by 5 bases; bases with no gene match: 11. CDR3 length: 15 residues. Per the germline V gene, CDR1 is SEHNR and CDR2 is FQNEAQ (reference sequence). This CDR3 reads CASSEGQIEDYEQYF. Here the CDR3 DNA reads TGTGCCAGCAGCGAGGGACAGATAGAGGATTACGAGCAGTACTTC.

The chain carries TRBV6-1 and TRBJ1-5, with D perhaps TRBD1 (5 bases). Germline CDR1 MNHNS, CDR2 SASEGT. Between the trimmed V and J ends, which lost 2 bases and 7 bases, there was a span of 12 bases. This CDR3 spans 14 amino acids. The CDR3 sequence: CASSERRGGQPQHF. The CDR3 DNA is TGTGCCAGCAGTGAACGGAGGGGCGGGCAGCCCCAGCATTTT.

The chain joins TRBV5-1 to TRBJ2-7; a weak D match, TRBD1 (5 bases). Germline-derived CDR1 and CDR2 are SGHRS and YFSETQ. V lost 4 bases to trimming and J lost 2 bases, with 16 bases between them. This CDR3 has 15 residues. CDR3 nucleotides: TGCGCCAGCAGCCCCATGCAGGGTGGAACCTACGAGCAGTACTTC. Amino acids: CASSPMQGGTYEQYF.

The chain uses TRBV4-2 and TRBJ1-5; TRBD1 agrees at 7 bases. The CDR3 contains 16 residues. J lost 7 bases, V lost 1 base, and 10 bases had no gene match. Per the germline V gene, CDR1 is LGHNA and CDR2 is YNFKEQ. CDR3 nucleotide sequence: TGTGCCAGCAGCCAAGGGACAACAGGGGCTTGGCAGCCCCAGCATTTT. Translated, it gives CASSQGTTGAWQPQHF.

The chain's CDR3 is CASSQDLGFDEQFF. CDR3 coding DNA: TGTGCCAGCAGCCAAGATCTGGGGTTCGATGAGCAGTTCTTC. This chain uses TRBV14 with TRBJ2-1; D call uncertain. The germline V gene encodes CDR1 SGHDN and CDR2 FVKESK. There are 14 residues in the CDR3. Trimming took off 0 bases at V and 8 bases at J, with 11 bases between the two ends. The whole variable domain, remainder taken from reference TRBV14 and TRBJ2-1, is EAGVTQFPSHSVIEKGQTVTLRCDPISGHDNLYWYRRVMGKEIKFLLHFVKESKQDESGMPNNRFLAERTGGTYSTLKVQPAELEDSGVYFCASSQDLGFDEQFFGPGTRLTVL.

The chain joins TRBV11-2 to TRBJ2-3, with 9 bases that match TRBD2. J gave up 5 bases and V 6 bases, and 9 bases lay outside the gene matches. The CDR3 is made up of 15 amino acids. CDR1 and CDR2 (germline): SGHAT, FQNNGV. The CDR3 here is CASRFSTAGGDTQYF. CDR3 DNA sequence: TGTGCCAGCAGATTCAGTACAGCGGGGGGAGATACGCAGTATTTT.

The chain carries TRBV7-2 and TRBJ2-7; TRBD1 or TRBD2 may be the D gene (6 bases each). The V end lost 4 bases, the J end lost 5 bases, and 18 bases lay between the germline ends. This CDR3 contains 15 residues. CDR1 is SGHTA and CDR2 is FQGNSA in the germline V gene. The CDR3 coding sequence is TGTGCCAGCAGCTCCCCAACGGGGGCAGAGAACGAGCAGTACTTC. Its protein product is CASSSPTGAENEQYF. Supplemented by reference TRBV7-2 and TRBJ2-7, the full variable domain reads GAGVSQSPSNKVTEKGKDVELRCDPISGHTALYWYRQSLGQGLEFLIYFQGNSAPDKSGLPSDRFSAERTGGSVSTLTIQRTQQEDSAVYLCASSSPTGAENEQYFGPGTRLTVT.

The chain joins TRBV29-1 to TRBJ2-7; D might be TRBD1 or TRBD2, each matching 5 bases. Looked up from germline, CDR1 is SQVTM and CDR2 is ANQGSEA. There are 14 residues in the CDR3. Trimming removed 5 bases at V and 6 bases at J, with 20 bases between. The CDR3 DNA sequence: TGCAGCGTTAAAGGGGTTAGCACTAGTACCGAGCAGTACTTC. This encodes CSVKGVSTSTEQYF.

This chain uses TRBV11-2 with TRBJ2-4, with 7 bases aligning to TRBD2. The CDR3 runs to 14 residues. CDR1 SGHAT and CDR2 FQNNGV come from the germline V gene. V lost 3 bases, J lost 8 bases, and 7 bases stayed unmatched. CDR3 sequence: CASSFWGGKDIQYF. In DNA, the CDR3 is TGTGCCAGCAGCTTTTGGGGGGGTAAGGACATTCAGTACTTC.

The chain links TRBV25-1 to TRBJ1-5; no clear D gene. The CDR3 totals 12 residues. V was clipped by 5 bases and J by 5 bases, with 7 bases between them. Germline CDR1 reads MGHDK; CDR2 reads SYGVNS. CDR3 coding DNA: TGTGCCAGCAGTACCCAGGATCAGCCCCAGCATTTT. Translation gives CASSTQDQPQHF.

The chain couples TRBV3-1 (or the pseudogene TRBV3-2) to TRBJ1-2; 7 bases fit TRBD1. There are 18 residues in the CDR3. V shed 0 bases and J 2 bases; nucleotides not matched to a gene: 12. Germline V CDR1 and CDR2: LGHDT, YNNKEL (reference sequence). The CDR3, as DNA: TGTGCCAGCAGCCAAGATTATACTACCGGGACAGCCAACTATGGCTACACCTTC. It encodes CASSQDYTTGTANYGYTF.

The genes are TRBV5-6 and TRBJ1-2; TRBD1 matches 10 bases. Trimming at V came to 2 bases and at J to 3 bases, leaving 4 bases not matched to a gene. The germline gives CDR1 SGHDT, CDR2 YYEEEE. The CDR3 is 15 residues long. CDR3 nucleotides: TGTGCCAGCAGCTTTTGGACAGGGGGTGACTATGGCTACACCTTC. It yields the protein CASSFWTGGDYGYTF.

This clone came up a few times. V is TRBV5-4 and J is TRBJ1-1, with D unclear. This CDR3 spans 11 amino acids. The V gene lost 4 bases and the J gene lost 6 bases, with 7 bases spanning the gap. Germline loops: CDR1 SGHNT, CDR2 YYREEE (reference sequence). This CDR3 reads CASSAGAEAFF. CDR3 bases: TGTGCCAGCAGCGCGGGAGCTGAAGCTTTCTTT. Based on the CDR3 plus reference TRBV5-4 and TRBJ1-1, the full variable domain is ETGVTQSPTHLIKTRGQQVTLRCSSQSGHNTVSWYQQALGQGPQFIFQYYREEENGRGNFPPRFSGLQFPNYSSELNVNALELDDSALYLCASSAGAEAFFGQGTRLTVV.

Of note for this clone: One end of the junction fails to match germline, which may point to a read error. The gene calls are TRBV7-7 and TRBJ1-5; tentatively, D is TRBD1 (5 bases). The germline CDR1 and CDR2 sequences are SSHAT and FNYEAQ (reference sequence). This CDR3 is built from 15 residues. CDR3 loop: CASSLEGDGNQPQHF. CDR3 sequence (DNA): TGTGCTAGCAGCTTAGAAGGGGACGGCAATCAGCCCCAGCATTTT.

This clone has a single count. The genes are TRBV28 and TRBJ1-2; TRBD1 aligns across 9 bases. The length of the CDR3 is 13 residues. Germline V gene lookup returns CDR1 MDHEN and CDR2 SYDVKM. J gave up 5 bases and V 7 bases, and 5 bases lay outside the gene matches. For the CDR3, the DNA is TGTGCCAGCAAAACAGGGGGCGGGTATGGCTACACCTTC. It codes for CASKTGGGYGYTF.

The genes are TRBV19 and TRBJ1-5; D remains unclear. The germline gives CDR1 LNHDA, CDR2 SQIVND (reference sequence). This CDR3 region has 13 residues. Trimming left V 3 bases short and J 4 bases short, with 7 bases between. This CDR3 is CASSMGENQPQHF. CDR3 DNA: TGTGCCAGTAGTATGGGTGAAAATCAGCCCCAGCATTTT.

The CDR3 DNA reads TGTGCCAGTAGTTTCCGATCCGGGACAGAAAACACCGGGGAGCTGTTTTTT. It yields the protein CASSFRSGTENTGELFF. The V and J genes are TRBV19 and TRBJ2-2, with TRBD1 matching over 7 bases. Trimming took 5 bases from V and 2 from J; bases not matched to a gene: 11. Germline CDR1 LNHDA, CDR2 SQIVND (reference sequence). This CDR3 region has 17 residues.

V is TRBV30 and J is TRBJ1-2, with D hard to call. Trimming left V 1 base short and J 0 bases short, with 3 bases between. CDR1 is GTSNPN, CDR2 SVGIG, per germline (reference sequence). The CDR3 spans 12 residues. CDR3 coding DNA: TGTGCCTGGAGTGGAGCTAACTATGGCTACACCTTC. This gives the protein CAWSGANYGYTF. Using reference TRBV30 and TRBJ1-2 for the parts outside the CDR3, the full variable domain is SQTIHQWPATLVQPVGSPLSLECTVEGTSNPNLYWYRQAAGRGLQLLFYSVGIGQISSEVPQNLSASRPQDRQFILSSKKLLLSDSGFYLCAWSGANYGYTFGSGTRLTVV.

The gene calls are TRBV7-8 and TRBJ2-7; D might be TRBD1 (6 bases). The V gene's germline CDR1 is SGHVS and CDR2 FQNEAQ. V was pared by 2 bases and J by 2 bases, with 13 bases between. The CDR3 has 15 amino acids. The CDR3 nucleotides are TGTGCCAGCAGCTTAACGGACAGTACTGCCTACGAGCAGTACTTC. Its translation is CASSLTDSTAYEQYF. Looking up the rest from reference TRBV7-8 and TRBJ2-7 gives the full variable domain: GAGVSQSPRYKVAKRGQDVALRCDPISGHVSLFWYQQALGQGPEFLTYFQNEAQLDKSGLPSDRFFAERPEGSVSTLKIQRTQQEDSAVYLCASSLTDSTAYEQYFGPGTRLTVT.